This T cell receptor beta chain was obtained from a study of a mutant IDH1 vaccine in newly diagnosed glioma. Repertoires were generated with immunoSEQ multiplex PCR, while TCRdb's copy carries only in-frame clones and drops some. The sample shows 25,000 to 35,000 clones, roughly 80% of them seen only once. As concerns this clone: Antigen specificity is unknown.

Time point indicated: week 23, last vaccination. Vaccinated patients received 300 ug of mutant IDH1 20-mer peptide per dose, with topical imiquimod. Findings of the study overall: Alterations occurring in top peripheral T cell clonotypes seemed unrelated to pseudoprogression.

V shed 2 bases and J shed 4 bases, with 17 bases lying between them. The CDR3 has 16 residues. The germline CDR1 and CDR2 sequences are SGHNT and YENEEA. V and J are TRBV11-3 and TRBJ1-1; maybe TRBD1 (5 bases). Source: PBMCs, taken from a glioma patient whose treatment included an IDH1 peptide vaccine. The TCR was taken from a woman between 18 and 29 years old with glioma. CDR3 amino acids: CASSLHWGGSGTEAFF. The DNA of the CDR3 is TGTGCCAGCAGCTTACACTGGGGGGGGTCGGGCACTGAAGCTTTCTTT.